This TCR beta chain was profiled in a study of blood T cell repertoires in COVID-19. Individuals drawn from 20 to 30 US areas were roughly 18 to 95 years old. Participants reported their clinical history, and cohort assignment relied on those reports. Per the authors' pipeline: Cell counts per sample came from amplifying reference gene primers. TCRdb's table, derived via immunoSEQ multiplex PCR, lists solely in-frame clones and lacks some. That table furnishes V, J and clone size, whereas the DNA furnished D and trimming. The data show 400,000 to 500,000 clones, approximately 91% seen once. This sequence originates from a woman aged 18-29 years who had been exposed to COVID-19. The source material was PBMCs or T cells enriched from blood (not recorded which).

For the CDR3, the DNA is TGTGCCAGCAGCCAAGAAGGACAGGGGAGGAATCAGCCCCAGCATTTT. This translates into CASSQEGQGRNQPQHF. The chain carries TRBV3-1 (or the pseudogene TRBV3-2) and TRBJ1-5; 9 bases match TRBD1. Unmatched junction bases numbered 4, after V lost 0 bases and J lost 4 bases. CDR3 length: 16 amino acids. Germline V gene sequence: CDR1 LGHDT, CDR2 YNNKEL (reference sequence).